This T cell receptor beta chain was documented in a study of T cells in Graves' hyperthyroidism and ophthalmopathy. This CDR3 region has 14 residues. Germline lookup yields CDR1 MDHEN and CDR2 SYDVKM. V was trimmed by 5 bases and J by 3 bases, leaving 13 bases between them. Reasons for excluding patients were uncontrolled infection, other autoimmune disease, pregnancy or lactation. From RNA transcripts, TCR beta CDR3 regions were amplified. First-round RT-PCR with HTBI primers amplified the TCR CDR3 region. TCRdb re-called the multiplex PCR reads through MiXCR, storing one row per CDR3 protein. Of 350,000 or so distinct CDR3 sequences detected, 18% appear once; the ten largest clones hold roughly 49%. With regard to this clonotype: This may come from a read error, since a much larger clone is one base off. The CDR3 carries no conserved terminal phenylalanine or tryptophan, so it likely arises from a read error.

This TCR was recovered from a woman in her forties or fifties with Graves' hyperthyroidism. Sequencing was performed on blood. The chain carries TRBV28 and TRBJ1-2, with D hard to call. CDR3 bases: TGTGCCAGCAGTCCCCCAGCCAGGCACTATGGCTACACCCTC. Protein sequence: CASSPPARHYGYTL.